One and the same sample provided the 32 T cell receptor beta chains below, sequenced in a study of cytomegalovirus exposure and HLA in healthy donors. Use of 60 Vbeta and 13 Jbeta primers characterized the PCR. Sequencing used immunoSEQ multiplex PCR; TCRdb keeps in-frame clones, though not all of them. Its clone listing holds about 160,000 clones. Sequencing used PBMCs. The receptors were gathered from a man aged 30-40 years in good health and CMV-seronegative.

As DNA, the CDR3 is TGCGCCAGCAGTCAAAAGGCGGCCTGGCGGAGTCAGCCCCAGCATTTT. Its protein product is CASSQKAAWRSQPQHF. The V gene is TRBV23-1, the J gene TRBJ1-5; D not certain. TRBV23-1 falls under the ORF class, with uncertain function. The V end was cut by 2 bases, the J end by 6 bases, with 17 bases between. The CDR3 consists of 16 residues.

V gene TRBV10-3 combines with J gene TRBJ1-2, with 9 bases identical to TRBD1. The CDR3 has 16 residues. Germline CDR1 and CDR2: ENHRY and SYGVKD. V shed 3 bases and J 5 bases; nucleotides not matched to a gene: 10. The CDR3 DNA sequence: TGTGCCATCAGTGAAATTAACCGGGACAGGGAGTATGGCTACACCTTC. Residues: CAISEINRDREYGYTF.

The chain employs TRBV7-6 and TRBJ1-4; TRBD1 aligns across 8 bases. In germline, CDR1 is SGHVS, CDR2 FNYEAQ. V dropped 1 base and J dropped 7; count of bases not matched to a gene: 2. The CDR3 covers 14 residues. This chain's CDR3 is CASSLETGAEKLFF. The DNA for the CDR3 is TGTGCCAGCAGCTTAGAGACAGGGGCTGAAAAACTGTTTTTT.

The gene calls are TRBV10-2 and TRBJ2-1; 9 bases are a match to TRBD2. The junction had 11 bases not matched to a gene; V was cut back by 0 bases and J by 8 bases. The CDR3 runs to 17 residues. CDR1 is WSHSY, CDR2 SAAADI, per germline. CDR3 DNA: TGCGCCAGCAGTGAGTCGCGGTTTGCGGGAGGGCGTCATGAGCAGTTCTTC. Translated: CASSESRFAGGRHEQFF.

J is TRBJ2-7 and V is TRBV6-4; 7 bases align to TRBD2. J lost 3 bases, V lost 6 bases, and 11 bases had no gene match. The CDR3 is 15 residues long. CDR1 is MRHNA and CDR2 is SNTAGT in the germline V gene. CDR3: CASSPEGGEVYEQYF. The CDR3, as DNA: TGTGCCAGCAGCCCGGAGGGAGGGGAAGTCTACGAGCAGTACTTC.

V and J are TRBV29-1 and TRBJ1-2; perhaps TRBD1 as D (6 bases). The CDR3 covers 12 residues. With 4 bases removed from V and 4 bases from J, the gap between germline ends came to 10 bases. In germline, CDR1 is SQVTM, CDR2 ANQGSEA. CDR3 nucleotide sequence: TGCAGCGTTGGGGACATAGGCTATGGCTACACCTTC. Amino acids: CSVGDIGYGYTF. Drawing the rest from reference TRBV29-1 and TRBJ1-2, the complete variable domain is SAVISQKPSRDICQRGTSLTIQCQVDSQVTMMFWYRQQPGQSLTLIATANQGSEATYESGFVIDKFPISRPNLTFSTLTVSNMSPEDSSIYLCSVGDIGYGYTFGSGTRLTVV.

J is TRBJ2-7 and V is TRBV5-1; possibly TRBD1 for D (5 bases). Germline V gene lookup returns CDR1 SGHRS and CDR2 YFSETQ. The CDR3 contains 14 residues. The V end lost 0 bases, the J end lost 4 bases, and 11 bases lay between the germline ends. The CDR3 loop is CASSLDPGIYEQYF. The DNA of the CDR3 is TGCGCCAGCAGCTTGGATCCAGGGATATACGAGCAGTACTTC.

The CDR3 loop reads CASTDIAKNIQYF. The CDR3, as DNA: TGTGCCAGCACCGACATAGCCAAAAACATTCAGTACTTC. V usage is TRBV28 and J usage is TRBJ2-4, with no clear D. V gave up 7 bases and J gave up 0 bases, with 7 bases separating them. Germline V gene sequence: CDR1 MDHEN, CDR2 SYDVKM. The CDR3 runs to 13 residues.

V is TRBV19 and J is TRBJ1-4; possibly TRBD1 for D (6 bases). This CDR3 has 16 residues. The germline V gene encodes CDR1 LNHDA and CDR2 SQIVND (reference sequence). The V and J ends lost 9 bases and 8 bases respectively, with 25 bases between them. The CDR3 loop reads CASSLGGPPRVEKLFF. CDR3 in DNA: TGTGCCAGCTCGCTTGGGGGCCCCCCTAGGGTGGAAAAACTGTTTTTT.

V usage is TRBV6-1 and J usage is TRBJ2-3, with TRBD2 identical over 8 bases. V was pared by 6 bases and J by 4 bases, with 6 bases of the junction left unmatched. The length of the CDR3 is 14 residues. Germline values: CDR1 MNHNS, CDR2 SASEGT. This CDR3 reads CASRKAGAADTQYF. In DNA, the CDR3 is TGTGCCAGCAGAAAAGCGGGAGCGGCAGATACGCAGTATTTT.

The V gene is TRBV11-2, the J gene TRBJ1-1, with D possibly matching TRBD1 (6 bases). V gave up 8 bases and J gave up 2 bases, with 6 bases separating them. CDR3 length: 11 residues. CDR1 is SGHAT and CDR2 is FQNNGV in the germline V gene. The CDR3 sequence: CASGTNTEAFF. In DNA, the CDR3 is TGTGCCAGCGGGACAAACACTGAAGCTTTCTTT.

The V and J genes are TRBV5-6 and TRBJ2-7; the D gene is possibly TRBD1 (5 bases). There are 15 residues in the CDR3. V was pared by 1 base and J by 3 bases, with 14 bases between. Germline V gives CDR1 SGHDT, CDR2 YYEEEE. CDR3 in amino acids: CASSLPEDSLYEQYF. As DNA, the CDR3 is TGTGCCAGCAGCTTGCCGGAAGACAGCCTCTACGAGCAGTACTTC.

The chain uses TRBV7-9 and TRBJ1-4; no clear D gene. The CDR3 loop spans 18 amino acids. Trimming took off 5 bases at V and 3 bases at J, with 22 bases between the two ends. Germline CDR1 and CDR2: SEHNR and FQNEAQ (reference sequence). DNA of the CDR3: TGTGCCAGCAGCCCCCCCCGGGGATCACTGGGCGCTAATGAAAAACTGTTTTTT. As protein: CASSPPRGSLGANEKLFF.

This chain links TRBV5-1 with TRBJ2-2; a possible D gene is TRBD2 (5 bases). The germline gives CDR1 SGHRS, CDR2 YFSETQ. Trimming took off 9 bases at V and 5 bases at J, with 11 bases between the two ends. The CDR3 runs 12 residues. The chain's CDR3 is CATPGETGELFF. The CDR3 nucleotides are TGCGCCACCCCCGGGGAGACCGGGGAGCTGTTTTTT.

The chain joins TRBV7-6 to TRBJ2-6; no definite D call. Trimming shortened V by 1 base and J by 2 bases, and 9 bases separated the two germline ends. The CDR3 has 16 residues. Germline assignment: CDR1 SGHVS and CDR2 FNYEAQ. The CDR3 spells CASSLGASTGANVLTF. CDR3 DNA: TGTGCCAGCAGCTTAGGGGCGAGCACTGGGGCCAACGTCCTGACTTTC.

V and J are TRBV29-1 and TRBJ1-2, with 7 positions matching TRBD1. The CDR3 contains 14 residues. Germline lookup yields CDR1 SQVTM and CDR2 ANQGSEA. With 4 bases clipped from V and 5 bases from J, the junction kept 10 bases outside the gene matches. CDR3 amino acids: CSVARQGPAYGYTF. The DNA for the CDR3 is TGCAGCGTTGCCCGACAGGGACCCGCTTATGGCTACACCTTC.

This chain connects TRBV5-1 to TRBJ1-2, with D perhaps TRBD1 (6 bases). Trimming took 4 bases from V and 8 from J, leaving 9 bases between them. The CDR3 length is 11 residues. Per the germline V gene, CDR1 is SGHRS and CDR2 is YFSETQ. This CDR3 is CASSTGTGYTF. CDR3 DNA sequence: TGCGCCAGCAGCACAGGGACCGGCTACACCTTC.

The V call is TRBV5-1, the J call TRBJ2-7; 8 nucleotides agree with TRBD1. Germline trimming cut 3 bases from V and 0 bases from J; bases unmatched to any gene: 5. This CDR3 has 15 residues. Germline V gives CDR1 SGHRS, CDR2 YFSETQ. The CDR3 spells CASSSGTGPSYEQYF. CDR3 coding DNA: TGCGCCAGCAGCTCAGGGACAGGTCCCTCCTACGAGCAGTACTTC.

The V gene is TRBV6-5, the J gene TRBJ1-5; D is perhaps TRBD1 (5 bases). The CDR3 runs 14 residues. V was clipped by 6 bases and J by 3 bases, with 12 bases between them. Germline lookup yields CDR1 MNHEY and CDR2 SVGAGI. The CDR3 here is CASRVTADNQPQHF. The CDR3 bases are TGTGCCAGCAGAGTGACAGCAGACAATCAGCCCCAGCATTTT.

A remark on this clone: A read error may produce the germline difference seen at one junction end. V usage is TRBV5-4 and J usage is TRBJ2-1, with D possibly matching TRBD1 (5 bases). CDR1 SGHNT and CDR2 YYREEE come from the germline V gene (reference sequence). The CDR3 sequence is 17 residues long. CDR3 DNA sequence: TGTGCCAGCGGCTTGTTCCAGACAGTGCGGTCCTACAATGAGCAGTTCTTC. Its protein product is CASGLFQTVRSYNEQFF.

The V and J genes are TRBV4-3 and TRBJ1-2; D might be TRBD1 (5 bases). The CDR3 is made up of 12 amino acids. Germline lookup yields CDR1 LGHNA and CDR2 YSLEER. Trimming shortened V by 5 bases and J by 7 bases, and 11 bases separated the two germline ends. The CDR3 region is CASSGGRFGYTF. Written as DNA, the CDR3 is TGCGCCAGCAGCGGGGGGAGGTTTGGCTACACCTTC.

This sequence joins TRBV2 and TRBJ1-4; D call uncertain. Per the germline V gene, CDR1 is SNHLY and CDR2 is FYNNEI. The CDR3 loop spans 15 amino acids. V lost 5 bases and J lost 3, with 13 bases in between. This CDR3 reads CASSPRQISNEKLFF. CDR3 DNA sequence: TGTGCCAGCAGTCCCCGCCAGATTTCTAATGAAAAACTGTTTTTT.

The J gene is TRBJ2-1, the V gene TRBV5-1, with 10 bases matching TRBD2. Germline V gene lookup returns CDR1 SGHRS and CDR2 YFSETQ. Losses at the gene ends were 2 bases for V and 4 bases for J; bases not matched to a gene: 9. This CDR3 contains 17 residues. CDR3 region: CASSFPLAGNLYNEQFF. DNA of the CDR3: TGCGCCAGCAGCTTTCCACTAGCGGGAAACCTGTACAATGAGCAGTTCTTC.

The chain has TRBV28 and TRBJ2-7; a weak D match, TRBD1 (6 bases). V gave up 6 bases and J gave up 7 bases, with 22 bases separating them. The germline gives CDR1 MDHEN, CDR2 SYDVKM. The CDR3 totals 15 residues. This chain's CDR3 is CASSRGRGPRVEQYF. In nucleotides, the CDR3 is TGTGCCAGCAGCCGGGGCAGGGGACCCCGGGTTGAGCAGTACTTC.

The rearrangement uses TRBV27 and TRBJ1-5, with a weak D call TRBD1 (6 bases). This CDR3 contains 15 residues. The V gene's germline CDR1 is MNHEY and CDR2 SMNVEV (reference sequence). The germline V and J ends were trimmed by 6 bases and 1 base, with 13 bases remaining between them. CDR3 sequence (DNA): TGTGCCAGCAGACCACAGGGTCTGAGCAATCAGCCCCAGCATTTT. It specifies CASRPQGLSNQPQHF.

The V and J genes are TRBV7-9 and TRBJ1-4; D is perhaps TRBD1 (5 bases). Germline V gene sequence: CDR1 SEHNR, CDR2 FQNEAQ (reference sequence). Trimming removed 3 bases at V and 0 bases at J, with 17 bases between. The CDR3 sequence is 18 residues long. CDR3 sequence: CASSFPRGEVTTNEKLFF. As DNA, the CDR3 is TGTGCCAGCAGCTTTCCCCGGGGGGAAGTTACAACTAATGAAAAACTGTTTTTT.

The V and J genes are TRBV11-3 and TRBJ1-2; D possibly corresponds to TRBD1 (6 bases). This CDR3 has 12 amino acids. Trimming stripped 1 base from V and 9 bases from J, with 9 bases between. Germline V CDR1 and CDR2: SGHNT, YENEEA. DNA for the CDR3: TGTGCCAGCAGCTTAGTGGGGGCCAGCTACACCTTC. Its translation: CASSLVGASYTF.

The chain joins TRBV6-1 to TRBJ2-1; a weak D match, TRBD2 (6 bases). Germline CDR1 and CDR2: MNHNS and SASEGT. V lost 5 bases, J lost 10 bases, and 18 bases lay in between. CDR3 size: 14 residues. For the CDR3, the DNA is TGTGCCAGCAGTAACGGGCCCCCGGGAGACGAGCAGTTCTTC. It specifies CASSNGPPGDEQFF.

This sequence joins TRBV5-1 and TRBJ2-1; the match to TRBD2 covers 9 bases. Germline V gene data show CDR1 as SGHRS and CDR2 as YFSETQ. Trimming at V came to 2 bases and at J to 0 bases, leaving 9 bases not matched to a gene. This CDR3 is 18 amino acids long. The CDR3 DNA sequence: TGCGCCAGCAGCTTAGCCGGGACTAGCAGAAGCTCCTACAATGAGCAGTTCTTC. Amino acids: CASSLAGTSRSSYNEQFF. Drawing the rest from reference TRBV5-1 and TRBJ2-1, the complete variable domain is KAGVTQTPRYLIKTRGQQVTLSCSPISGHRSVSWYQQTPGQGLQFLFEYFSETQRNKGNFPGRFSGRQFSNSRSEMNVSTLELGDSALYLCASSLAGTSRSSYNEQFFGPGTRLTVL.

This chain links TRBV7-9 with TRBJ2-7; no reliable D call. Germline-derived CDR1 and CDR2 are SEHNR and FQNEAQ (reference sequence). V was pared by 1 base and J by 9 bases, with 16 bases between. This CDR3 region has 14 residues. CDR3 region: CASSLEQPGTTQYF. In DNA, the CDR3 is TGTGCCAGCAGCTTAGAACAGCCTGGTACGACGCAGTACTTC.

The V call is TRBV4-2, the J call TRBJ2-4; D uncertain. The germline V gene has CDR1 LGHNA and CDR2 YNFKEQ. There are 15 residues in the CDR3. Deletions cut 0 bases from V and 1 base from J, with 7 bases between. CDR3 in DNA: TGTGCCAGCAGCCAAGAAAGCTCCGCCAAAAACATTCAGTACTTC. Protein sequence: CASSQESSAKNIQYF.

The gene calls are TRBV6-6 and TRBJ2-7; possible D gene TRBD2, 7 bases. Trimming removed 8 bases at V and 7 bases at J, with 15 bases between. Germline CDR1 MNHNY, CDR2 SVGAGI (reference sequence). This CDR3 is 12 amino acids long. In DNA, the CDR3 is TGTGCCAGCCTCGCGGGGGCTGGGGAGCAGTACTTC. The encoded protein is CASLAGAGEQYF.